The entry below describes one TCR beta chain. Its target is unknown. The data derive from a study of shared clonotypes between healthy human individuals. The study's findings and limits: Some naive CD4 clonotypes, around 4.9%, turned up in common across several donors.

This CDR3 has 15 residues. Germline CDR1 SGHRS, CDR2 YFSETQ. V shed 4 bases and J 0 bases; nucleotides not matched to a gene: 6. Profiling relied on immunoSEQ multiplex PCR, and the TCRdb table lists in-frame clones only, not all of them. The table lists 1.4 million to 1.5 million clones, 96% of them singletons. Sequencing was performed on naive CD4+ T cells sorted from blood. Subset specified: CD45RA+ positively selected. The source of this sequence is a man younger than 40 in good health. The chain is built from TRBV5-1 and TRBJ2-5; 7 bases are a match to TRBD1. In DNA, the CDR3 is TGCGCCAGCAGCCTAGGGACAGCCGACCAAGAGACCCAGTACTTC. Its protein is CASSLGTADQETQYF.